The 26 T cell receptor beta chains in this list originate from one sample, sequenced in a study of T cell repertoires in cytomegalovirus infection. TCRdb itself ran the reads through MiXCR, one entry per CDR3 protein. The table has about 830,000 distinct CDR3 sequences, approximately 29% seen once. These TCRs' antigens remain unknown. The source was cultured CD8+ T cells from PBMCs, collected from culture after CMV antigen stimulation. These receptor sequences come from a human donor in good health (CMV status not recorded). Some clones in this sample may be carry-over from other donors' samples.

This chain links TRBV15 with TRBJ2-1, with 8 bases that match TRBD2. The CDR3 sequence is 16 residues long. CDR1 and CDR2 (germline): LNHNV, YYDKDF (reference sequence). V lost 0 bases to trimming and J lost 1 base; unmatched junction nucleotides: 2. CDR3 amino acids: CATSRELAGSYNEQFF. The CDR3 bases are TGTGCCACCAGCAGAGAATTAGCGGGGTCCTACAATGAGCAGTTCTTC. Filled out from reference TRBV15 and TRBJ2-1, the complete variable domain reads DAMVIQNPRYQVTQFGKPVTLSCSQTLNHNVMYWYQQKSSQAPKLLFHYYDKDFNNEADTPDNFQSRRPNTSFCFLDIRSPGLGDTAMYLCATSRELAGSYNEQFFGPGTRLTVL.

The chain carries TRBV12-3 or TRBV12-4 and TRBJ1-6; perhaps TRBD1 as D (5 bases). V lost 6 bases and J lost 2, with 8 bases in between. The CDR3 is 14 residues long. The CDR3 reads CASSPRAYNSPLHF. CDR3 DNA: TGTGCCAGCAGCCCCAGGGCCTATAATTCACCCCTCCACTTT.

In its sample, this clonotype was seen many times. J is TRBJ2-1 and V is TRBV7-6; 11 bases are shared with TRBD2. Germline V gene sequence: CDR1 SGHVS, CDR2 FNYEAQ. Trimming at V came to 4 bases and at J to 7 bases, leaving 0 bases not matched to a gene. The length of the CDR3 is 13 residues. CDR3 DNA sequence: TGTGCCAGCAGCTCTAGCGGGGGGAATGAGCAGTTCTTC. This translates into CASSSSGGNEQFF.

The gene calls are TRBV24-1 and TRBJ2-1; the match to TRBD2 covers 8 bases. The germline gives CDR1 KGHDR, CDR2 SFDVKD. V was clipped by 3 bases and J by 3 bases; unmatched bases: 6. CDR3 length: 16 amino acids. CDR3 bases: TGTGCCACCAGTGATCCGCTAGCGGGCGACTACAATGAGCAGTTCTTC. This codes for CATSDPLAGDYNEQFF.

This clonotype was counted between two and nine times. The chain carries TRBV10-3 and TRBJ2-1; 8 bases fit TRBD2. Germline V CDR1 and CDR2: ENHRY, SYGVKD. The CDR3 runs to 14 residues. J lost 3 bases, V lost 7 bases, and 5 bases had no gene match. CDR3 bases: TGTGCCATCAAATCGGGGGGGAACTACAATGAGCAGTTCTTC. Translating gives CAIKSGGNYNEQFF.

This clonotype has more than one count but fewer than ten. This chain connects TRBV20-1 to TRBJ1-2; weak D call: TRBD1 (5 bases). The CDR3 sequence is 14 residues long. The V and J ends lost 1 base and 3 bases respectively, with 12 bases between them. CDR1 DFQATT and CDR2 SNEGSKA come from the germline V gene (reference sequence). CDR3 loop: CSARVTEGDYGYTF. For the CDR3, the DNA is TGCAGTGCTAGAGTAACCGAAGGGGACTATGGCTACACCTTC.

This clonotype came up many times. The rearrangement joins TRBV7-9 to TRBJ2-7; D is undetermined. V dropped 1 base and J dropped 5 bases, with 9 bases sitting between them. There are 13 residues in the CDR3. Germline V lookup: CDR1 SEHNR, CDR2 FQNEAQ (reference sequence). Here the CDR3 reads CASSLGPTNEQYV. As DNA, the CDR3 is TGTGCCAGCAGCTTAGGGCCGACAAACGAGCAGTACGTC.

V is TRBV15 and J is TRBJ1-5, with D unclear. V lost 0 bases, J lost 1 base, and 4 bases lay in between. Germline V CDR1 and CDR2: LNHNV, YYDKDF (reference sequence). CDR3 length: 14 residues. This CDR3 is CATSREESNQPQHF. In DNA form, the CDR3 reads TGTGCCACCAGCAGAGAAGAGAGCAATCAGCCCCAGCATTTT.

The CDR3 loop reads CASSQDNGGWKAFF. CDR3 nucleotides: TGTGCCAGCAGCCAAGATAACGGGGGGTGGAAAGCTTTCTTT. This rearrangement joins TRBV14 to TRBJ1-1; D perhaps matches TRBD1 (5 bases). Germline values: CDR1 SGHDN, CDR2 FVKESK. V lost 0 bases to trimming and J lost 9 bases, with 14 bases between them. The CDR3 covers 14 residues.

This chain joins TRBV19 and TRBJ1-1, with D perhaps matching TRBD1 (6 bases). The CDR3 totals 17 residues. Trimming took 1 base from V and 0 from J, leaving 15 bases between them. CDR1 is LNHDA, CDR2 SQIVND, per germline (reference sequence). The CDR3 sequence is CASSIGATGFLNTEAFF. CDR3 coding DNA: TGTGCCAGTAGTATAGGTGCGACAGGATTTTTGAACACTGAAGCTTTCTTT.

The chain uses TRBV6-5 and TRBJ1-1; D remains ambiguous. Trimming left V 2 bases short and J 1 base short, with 14 bases between. The CDR3 covers 16 residues. CDR1 is MNHEY, CDR2 SVGAGI, per germline. CDR3 coding DNA: TGTGCCAGCAGTTACGGAGTCGTTCTGGAGAACACTGAAGCTTTCTTT. This gives the protein CASSYGVVLENTEAFF.

The V gene is TRBV27, the J gene TRBJ2-2, with D perhaps being TRBD1 or TRBD2 (6 bases each). CDR1 and CDR2 from the germline V gene are MNHEY and SMNVEV (reference sequence). This CDR3 comprises 16 residues. V lost 5 bases to trimming and J lost 6 bases, with 19 bases between them. The CDR3 DNA sequence: TGTGCCAGCAGTCCCCTCCGGAGGGGGTACGCCGGGGAGCTGTTTTTT. Amino acids: CASSPLRRGYAGELFF.

The chain joins TRBV27 to TRBJ1-2; maybe TRBD1 (5 bases). The CDR3 consists of 13 residues. The V gene's germline CDR1 is MNHEY and CDR2 SMNVEV (reference sequence). V was cut by 6 bases and J by 4 bases, with 12 bases left in between. The CDR3 nucleotides are TGTGCCAGCAGCGTAAATCAGGGCTATGGCTACACCTTC. It translates to CASSVNQGYGYTF.

In this sample, this clonotype turned up a few times. This chain links TRBV6-2 or TRBV6-3 with TRBJ2-7, with 7 bases fitting TRBD2. Germline V gene data show CDR1 as MNHEY and CDR2 as SVGEGT. This CDR3 is built from 17 residues. The junction had 14 bases not matched to a gene; V was cut back by 3 bases and J by 3 bases. The DNA for the CDR3 is TGTGCCAGCAGTTATAACCTAGGTCCCCGGGAGGACTACGAGCAGTACTTC. Encoded protein: CASSYNLGPREDYEQYF.

The chain is built from TRBV27 and TRBJ2-3; a weak D match, TRBD2 (6 bases). V was trimmed by 6 bases and J by 4 bases, leaving 17 bases between them. Germline CDR1 is MNHEY and CDR2 is SMNVEV (reference sequence). This CDR3 has 15 residues. The CDR3 here is CASSPRDSLADTQYF. DNA for the CDR3: TGTGCCAGCAGCCCCAGGGACTCCTTGGCAGATACGCAGTATTTT.

This clonotype is medium-sized within its sample. The chain combines TRBV7-9 with TRBJ1-1; TRBD1 might be the D (5 bases). CDR3 length: 17 amino acids. Germline CDR1 SEHNR, CDR2 FQNEAQ (reference sequence). The germline V and J ends were trimmed by 4 bases and 2 bases, with 20 bases remaining between them. Here the CDR3 reads CASSSLARWRGNTEAFF. The DNA for the CDR3 is TGTGCCAGCAGCTCCTTAGCCCGGTGGAGGGGAAACACTGAAGCTTTCTTT.

The chain links TRBV6-2 or TRBV6-3 to TRBJ2-7; 13 bases agree with TRBD2. This CDR3 is 15 amino acids long. V was clipped by 6 bases and J by 3 bases; unmatched bases: 5. Germline CDR1 reads MNHEY; CDR2 reads SVGEGT. The CDR3 DNA is TGTGCCAGCAGCGGGACTAGCGGGGTGAGCTACGAGCAGTACTTC. It encodes CASSGTSGVSYEQYF.

This clonotype appeared a few times. This chain joins TRBV2 and TRBJ2-5, with 7 nucleotides matching TRBD2. The CDR3 length is 15 residues. CDR1 SNHLY and CDR2 FYNNEI come from the germline V gene. Trimming took 8 bases from V and 1 from J; bases not matched to a gene: 10. In nucleotides, the CDR3 is TGTGCCAGCGCCTACCGGGACTACTCCCAAGAGACCCAGTACTTC. The encoded protein is CASAYRDYSQETQYF.

V is TRBV7-6 and J is TRBJ1-4; 7 bases fit TRBD1. The CDR3 loop spans 16 amino acids. Germline CDR1 SGHVS, CDR2 FNYEAQ. The CDR3 nucleotides are TGTGTCAACAGCGCCTCCGGGACAGCTTCCTATGAAAAACTGTTTTTT. Its protein product is CVNSASGTASYEKLFF.

At least ten counts were recorded for this clonotype. CDR3 loop: CASSLEAGANYGYTF. The CDR3 DNA reads as TGTGCCAGCAGTTTAGAGGCAGGGGCTAACTATGGCTACACCTTC. V is TRBV27 and J is TRBJ1-2; perhaps TRBD1 as D (6 bases). The CDR3 has 15 residues. V was trimmed by 2 bases and J by 0 bases, leaving 10 bases between them. Germline V CDR1 and CDR2: MNHEY, SMNVEV (reference sequence).

This clonotype was detected many times. The V call is TRBV4-3, the J call TRBJ2-3; D gene uncertain. The CDR3 length is 14 residues. The ends were cut back, 0 bases at V and 0 bases at J, with 4 bases in the middle. The V gene's germline CDR1 is LGHNA and CDR2 YSLEER. The CDR3 sequence is CASSQDSSTDTQYF. The CDR3 bases are TGCGCCAGCAGCCAAGATAGCAGCACAGATACGCAGTATTTT.

This clonotype was recorded at least ten times. The V gene is TRBV11-2, the J gene TRBJ2-3; D ambiguous. Germline values: CDR1 SGHAT, CDR2 FQNNGV. The length of the CDR3 is 14 residues. Deletions cut 2 bases from V and 2 bases from J, with 8 bases between. The CDR3 reads CASSLLGSTDTQYF. DNA of the CDR3: TGTGCCAGCAGCTTATTAGGGTCCACAGATACGCAGTATTTT.

In regard to this clonotype: At one of its ends the junction is not consistent with the germline gene, which may arise from a read error. The chain employs TRBV19 and TRBJ1-1; 10 nucleotides match TRBD1. The CDR3 spans 17 residues. Germline V gene lookup returns CDR1 LNHDA and CDR2 SQIVND (reference sequence). CDR3 in amino acids: CVSSIDPDRGRWTEAFF. CDR3 sequence (DNA): TGTGTCAGTAGTATAGACCCCGACAGGGGGCGATGGACTGAAGCTTTCTTT.

The V gene is TRBV19, the J gene TRBJ1-6, with a tentative D call TRBD1 (5 bases). Trimming pared 7 bases from V and 1 base from J, leaving 14 bases between. The CDR3 runs to 16 residues. Germline CDR1 and CDR2: LNHDA and SQIVND (reference sequence). The CDR3 bases are TGTGCCAGTACCTTAAAAAGGGGTTCCTATAATTCACCCCTCCACTTT. Its translation is CASTLKRGSYNSPLHF.

This clonotype was detected only a few times. The V gene is TRBV19, the J gene TRBJ2-2, with 7 bases identical to TRBD1. There are 16 residues in the CDR3. Germline CDR1 and CDR2: LNHDA and SQIVND (reference sequence). V lost 6 bases and J lost 3; bases outside the gene matches: 10. The chain's CDR3 is CASRDETGKDTGELFF. The CDR3 DNA reads as TGTGCCAGTAGAGACGAGACAGGGAAGGACACCGGGGAGCTGTTTTTT.

The V call is TRBV7-9, the J call TRBJ2-6, with D maybe TRBD1 (6 bases). Per germline, CDR1 SEHNR and CDR2 FQNEAQ (reference sequence). Trimming shortened V by 7 bases and J by 3 bases, and 13 bases separated the two germline ends. The CDR3 covers 15 residues. The CDR3 loop reads CASTGKGVGANVLTF. The CDR3 DNA is TGTGCCAGCACCGGAAAGGGGGTTGGGGCCAACGTCCTGACTTTC.